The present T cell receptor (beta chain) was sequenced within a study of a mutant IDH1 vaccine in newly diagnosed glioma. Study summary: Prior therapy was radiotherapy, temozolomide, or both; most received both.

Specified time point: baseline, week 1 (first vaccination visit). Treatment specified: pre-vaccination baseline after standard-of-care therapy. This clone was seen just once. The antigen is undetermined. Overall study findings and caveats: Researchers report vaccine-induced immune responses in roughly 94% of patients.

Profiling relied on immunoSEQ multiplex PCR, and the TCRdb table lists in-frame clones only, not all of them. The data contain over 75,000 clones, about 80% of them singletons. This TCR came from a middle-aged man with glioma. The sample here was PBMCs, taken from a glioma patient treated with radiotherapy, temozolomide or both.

CDR3 DNA sequence: TGTGCCTGGAGCCGGGACAGGGGCACAGATACGCAGTATTTT. It translates to CAWSRDRGTDTQYF. The chain carries TRBV30 and TRBJ2-3, with 9 bases that match TRBD1. V was clipped by 3 bases and J by 1 base; unmatched bases: 2. The germline gives CDR1 GTSNPN, CDR2 SVGIG (reference sequence). This CDR3 spans 14 amino acids.